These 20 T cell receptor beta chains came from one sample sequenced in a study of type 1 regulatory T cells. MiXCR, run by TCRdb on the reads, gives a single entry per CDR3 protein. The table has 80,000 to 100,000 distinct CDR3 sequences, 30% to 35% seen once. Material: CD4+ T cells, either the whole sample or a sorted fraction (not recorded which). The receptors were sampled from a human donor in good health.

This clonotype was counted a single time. CDR3 sequence: CANRNFYGTDTQYF. CDR3 DNA sequence: TGTGCCAACAGGAACTTCTATGGGACAGATACGCAGTATTTT. V usage is TRBV2 and J usage is TRBJ2-3; D may be TRBD1 (5 bases). The CDR3 is 14 residues long. With 10 bases removed from V and 3 bases from J, the gap between germline ends came to 17 bases. Germline V lookup: CDR1 SNHLY, CDR2 FYNNEI.

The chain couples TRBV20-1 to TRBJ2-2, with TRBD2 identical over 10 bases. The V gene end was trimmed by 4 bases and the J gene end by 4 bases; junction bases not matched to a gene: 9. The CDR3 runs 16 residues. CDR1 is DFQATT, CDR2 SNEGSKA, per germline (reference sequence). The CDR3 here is CSAIVAGGSGTGELFF. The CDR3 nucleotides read TGCAGTGCTATAGTAGCGGGAGGATCGGGCACCGGGGAGCTGTTTTTT.

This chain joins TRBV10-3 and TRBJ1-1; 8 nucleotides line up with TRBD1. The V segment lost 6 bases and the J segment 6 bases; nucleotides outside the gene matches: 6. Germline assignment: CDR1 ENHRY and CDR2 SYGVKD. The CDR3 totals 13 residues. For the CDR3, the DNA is TGTGCCATCAGAGAGACAGGGGCCCCTGAAGCTTTCTTT. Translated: CAIRETGAPEAFF.

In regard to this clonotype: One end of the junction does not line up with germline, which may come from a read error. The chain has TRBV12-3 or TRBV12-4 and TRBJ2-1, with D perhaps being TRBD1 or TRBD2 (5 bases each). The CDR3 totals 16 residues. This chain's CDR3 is CASSPGPARDLNGQFF. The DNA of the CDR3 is TGTGCCAGCAGTCCGGGACCCGCGAGGGATTTAAATGGGCAGTTCTTC.

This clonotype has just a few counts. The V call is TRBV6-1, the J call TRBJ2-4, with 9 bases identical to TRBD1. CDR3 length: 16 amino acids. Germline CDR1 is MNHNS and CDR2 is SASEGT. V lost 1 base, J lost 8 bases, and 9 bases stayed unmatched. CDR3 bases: TGTGCCAGCAGTGAAGTAAACAGGGGGCCGGGGGACATTCAGTACTTC. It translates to CASSEVNRGPGDIQYF.

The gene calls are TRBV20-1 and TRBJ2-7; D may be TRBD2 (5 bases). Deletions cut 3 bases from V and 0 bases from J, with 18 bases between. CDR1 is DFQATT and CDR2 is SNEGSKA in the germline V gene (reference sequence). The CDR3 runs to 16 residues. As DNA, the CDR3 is TGCAGTGCTAGTGATCCGGACGGGAAAAGCTCCTACGAGCAGTACTTC. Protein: CSASDPDGKSSYEQYF.

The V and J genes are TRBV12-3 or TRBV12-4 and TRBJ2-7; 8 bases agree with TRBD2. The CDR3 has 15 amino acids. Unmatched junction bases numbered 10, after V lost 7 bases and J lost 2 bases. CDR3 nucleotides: TGTGCCAGCACCTCGGGGGGGGGGCCCACCTACGAGCAGTACTTC. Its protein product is CASTSGGGPTYEQYF.

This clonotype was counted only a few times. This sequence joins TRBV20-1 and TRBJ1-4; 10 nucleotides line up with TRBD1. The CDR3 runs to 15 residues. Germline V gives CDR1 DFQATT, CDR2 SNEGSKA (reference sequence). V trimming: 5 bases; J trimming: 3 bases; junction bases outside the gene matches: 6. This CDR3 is CSAADRGLANEKLFF. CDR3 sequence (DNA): TGCAGTGCTGCCGACAGGGGGCTGGCTAATGAAAAACTGTTTTTT.

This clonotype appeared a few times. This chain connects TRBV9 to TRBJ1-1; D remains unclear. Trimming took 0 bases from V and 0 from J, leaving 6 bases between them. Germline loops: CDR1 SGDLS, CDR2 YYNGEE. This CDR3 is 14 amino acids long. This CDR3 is CASSVDTMNTEAFF. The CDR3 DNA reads TGTGCCAGCAGCGTAGATACCATGAACACTGAAGCTTTCTTT.

Here the CDR3 DNA reads TGTGCCAGCAGCGTAAGCGGAGTTATGTACAATGAGCAGTTCTTC. It encodes CASSVSGVMYNEQFF. The chain is built from TRBV7-9 and TRBJ2-1; a weak D match, TRBD2 (5 bases). CDR1 is SEHNR, CDR2 FQNEAQ, per germline (reference sequence). V was trimmed by 5 bases and J by 4 bases, leaving 15 bases between them. There are 15 residues in the CDR3. The full variable domain, its missing parts supplied by reference TRBV7-9 and TRBJ2-1, is DTGVSQNPRHKITKRGQNVTFRCDPISEHNRLYWYRQTLGQGPEFLTYFQNEAQLEKSRLLSDRFSAERPKGSFSTLEIQRTEQGDSAMYLCASSVSGVMYNEQFFGPGTRLTVL.

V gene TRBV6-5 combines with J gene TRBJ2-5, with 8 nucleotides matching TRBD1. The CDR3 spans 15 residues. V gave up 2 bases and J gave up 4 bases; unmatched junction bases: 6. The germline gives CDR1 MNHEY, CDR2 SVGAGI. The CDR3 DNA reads TGTGCCAGCAGTTACAACGACAGGGGCCGAGAGACCCAGTACTTC. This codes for CASSYNDRGRETQYF.

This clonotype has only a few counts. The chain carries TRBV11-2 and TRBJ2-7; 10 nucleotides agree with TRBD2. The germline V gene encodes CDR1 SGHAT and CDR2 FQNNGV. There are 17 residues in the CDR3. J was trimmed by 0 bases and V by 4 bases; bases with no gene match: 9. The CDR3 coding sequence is TGTGCCAGCAGCTCCTCGGGACTAGCGCCGAGCTCCTACGAGCAGTACTTC. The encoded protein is CASSSSGLAPSSYEQYF.

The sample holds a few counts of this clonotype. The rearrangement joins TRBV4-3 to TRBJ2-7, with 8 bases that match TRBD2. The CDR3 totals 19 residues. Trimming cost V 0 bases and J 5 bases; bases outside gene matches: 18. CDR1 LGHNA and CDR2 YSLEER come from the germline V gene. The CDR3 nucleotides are TGCGCCAGCAGCCAAGACGTCGGTAGCGGGATGGCCATTCACCACGAGCAGTACTTC. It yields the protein CASSQDVGSGMAIHHEQYF.

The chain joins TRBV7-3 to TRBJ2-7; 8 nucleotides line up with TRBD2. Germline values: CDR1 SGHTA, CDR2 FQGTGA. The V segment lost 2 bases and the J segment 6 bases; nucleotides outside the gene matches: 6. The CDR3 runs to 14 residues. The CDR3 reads CASSLDHTSGEQYF. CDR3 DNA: TGTGCCAGCAGCTTAGATCATACTAGCGGCGAGCAGTACTTC.

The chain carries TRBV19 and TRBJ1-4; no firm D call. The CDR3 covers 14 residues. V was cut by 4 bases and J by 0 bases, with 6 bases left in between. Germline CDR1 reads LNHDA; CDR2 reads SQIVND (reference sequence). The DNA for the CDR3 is TGTGCCAGTAGTACACAAGCAACTAATGAAAAACTGTTTTTT. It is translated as CASSTQATNEKLFF.

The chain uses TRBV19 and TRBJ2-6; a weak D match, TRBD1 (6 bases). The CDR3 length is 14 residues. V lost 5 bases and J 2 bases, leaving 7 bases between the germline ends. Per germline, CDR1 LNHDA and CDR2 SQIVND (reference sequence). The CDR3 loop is CASSPGAGANVLTF. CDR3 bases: TGTGCCAGTAGTCCAGGGGCTGGGGCCAACGTCCTGACTTTC.

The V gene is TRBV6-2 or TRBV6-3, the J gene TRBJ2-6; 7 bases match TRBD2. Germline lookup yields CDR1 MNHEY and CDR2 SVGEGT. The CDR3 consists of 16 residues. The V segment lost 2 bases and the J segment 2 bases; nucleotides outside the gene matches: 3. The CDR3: CASSYASGTGANVLTF. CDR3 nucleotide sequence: TGTGCCAGCAGTTACGCCAGCGGGACTGGGGCCAACGTCCTGACTTTC.

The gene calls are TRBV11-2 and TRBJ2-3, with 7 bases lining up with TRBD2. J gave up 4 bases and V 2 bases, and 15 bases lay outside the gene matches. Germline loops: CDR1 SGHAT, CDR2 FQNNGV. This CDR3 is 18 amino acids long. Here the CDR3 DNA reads TGTGCCAGCAGCTTACGACCCGTCGTGCGGGAGAGGGCAGATACGCAGTATTTT. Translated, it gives CASSLRPVVRERADTQYF.

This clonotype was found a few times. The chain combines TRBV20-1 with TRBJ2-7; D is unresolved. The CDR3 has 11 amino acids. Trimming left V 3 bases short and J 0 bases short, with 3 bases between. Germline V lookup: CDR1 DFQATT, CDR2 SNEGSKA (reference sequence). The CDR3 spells CSASPSYEQYF. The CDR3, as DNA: TGCAGTGCTAGTCCCTCCTACGAGCAGTACTTC.

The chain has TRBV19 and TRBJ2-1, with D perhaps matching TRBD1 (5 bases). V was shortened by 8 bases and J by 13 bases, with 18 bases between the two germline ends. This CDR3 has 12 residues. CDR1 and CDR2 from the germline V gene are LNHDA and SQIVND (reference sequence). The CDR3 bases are TGTGCCAGTCTGTCACAGGCTACTAAACAGTTCTTC. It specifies CASLSQATKQFF.